The 27 T cell receptor beta chains presented below share a single source sample, sequenced in a study of T cell repertoires in cytomegalovirus infection. TCRdb processed the reads anew with MiXCR; each CDR3 protein has one entry. Of roughly 200,000 distinct CDR3 sequences in the sample, about 18% were seen once. Material for sequencing was CD8+ T cells from PBMCs. These TCRs come from a human donor in good health (CMV status not recorded). Some clones in this sample may be carry-over from other donors' samples.

The table lists this clonotype with a few counts. J is TRBJ1-1 and V is TRBV4-1; D not certain. Germline V gene data show CDR1 as MGHRA and CDR2 as YSYEKL. V was shortened by 4 bases and J by 3 bases, with 9 bases between the two germline ends. The CDR3 runs to 13 residues. For the CDR3, the DNA is TGCGCCAGCAGCCGCGACGGGTACACTGAAGCTTTCTTT. Translation: CASSRDGYTEAFF.

This clonotype turned up a few times. The V call is TRBV5-1, the J call TRBJ2-5; D is unresolved. This CDR3 has 17 residues. The V gene lost 0 bases and the J gene lost 1 base, with 16 bases spanning the gap. CDR1 and CDR2 (germline): SGHRS, YFSETQ. CDR3 bases: TGCGCCAGCAGCTTGGCTGTACTCACGCAGACCCAAGAGACCCAGTACTTC. Protein product: CASSLAVLTQTQETQYF.

The chain links TRBV12-3 or TRBV12-4 to TRBJ2-3, with D perhaps TRBD2 (5 bases). V lost 11 bases and J lost 3, with 18 bases in between. CDR3 length equals 14 residues. This CDR3 is CAVISGLKTDTQYF. The CDR3, as DNA: TGTGCCGTCATATCGGGGTTGAAGACAGATACGCAGTATTTT.

The chain joins TRBV15 to TRBJ2-7; 8 bases align to TRBD2. Germline CDR1 and CDR2: LNHNV and YYDKDF (reference sequence). Losses at the gene ends were 5 bases for V and 0 bases for J; bases not matched to a gene: 6. The CDR3 runs to 15 residues. CDR3 sequence: CATSSRTSGSYEQYF. The DNA for the CDR3 is TGTGCCACCAGCTCTAGAACTAGCGGCTCCTACGAGCAGTACTTC.

This clonotype was counted a few times. This chain links TRBV6-1 with TRBJ2-7, with D perhaps TRBD1 (5 bases). CDR3 length: 13 amino acids. CDR1 is MNHNS and CDR2 is SASEGT in the germline V gene. Trimming cost V 2 bases and J 4 bases, with 9 bases left between them. The CDR3 DNA follows: TGTGCCAGCAGTGAAACTCAGGGATACGAGCAGTACTTC. Translation gives CASSETQGYEQYF.

V gene TRBV15 combines with J gene TRBJ2-7; D call uncertain. Germline-derived CDR1 and CDR2 are LNHNV and YYDKDF (reference sequence). This CDR3 contains 15 residues. V was cut by 0 bases and J by 3 bases, with 12 bases left in between. In nucleotides, the CDR3 is TGTGCCACCAGCAGAGATTTTAACCTGTACTACGAGCAGTACTTC. Amino acid sequence: CATSRDFNLYYEQYF.

This rearrangement joins TRBV27 to TRBJ1-6; D gene uncertain. The CDR3 sequence is 15 residues long. Per the germline V gene, CDR1 is MNHEY and CDR2 is SMNVEV (reference sequence). Between the trimmed V and J ends, which lost 2 bases and 3 bases, there was a span of 8 bases. CDR3 nucleotide sequence: TGTGCCAGCAGTTTACCGCCAGGCTATAATTCACCCCTCCACTTT. Its protein is CASSLPPGYNSPLHF.

V gene TRBV5-4 combines with J gene TRBJ1-2; maybe TRBD1 (6 bases). Trimming removed 0 bases at V and 5 bases at J, with 14 bases between. The CDR3 extends over 15 amino acids. The germline gives CDR1 SGHNT, CDR2 YYREEE (reference sequence). CDR3 nucleotides: TGTGCCAGCAGCTTGGCGGGGACAAAGTCGTATGGCTACACCTTC. It codes for CASSLAGTKSYGYTF.

This clonotype was seen ten or more times. The chain couples TRBV20-1 to TRBJ2-2, with D possibly called TRBD1 or TRBD2 (5 bases each). Looked up from germline, CDR1 is DFQATT and CDR2 is SNEGSKA (reference sequence). CDR3 length equals 16 residues. The V gene lost 0 bases and the J gene lost 3 bases, with 14 bases spanning the gap. The CDR3 spells CSARDLGEGDTGELFF. The CDR3 nucleotides read TGCAGTGCTAGAGATCTCGGGGAAGGGGACACCGGGGAGCTGTTTTTT.

The V and J genes are TRBV19 and TRBJ1-1; D is unclear. Germline V lookup: CDR1 LNHDA, CDR2 SQIVND (reference sequence). V shed 2 bases and J shed 3 bases, with 13 bases lying between them. The CDR3 loop spans 15 amino acids. CDR3 amino acids: CASSILRSADTEAFF. In DNA, the CDR3 is TGTGCCAGTAGTATATTGAGGTCCGCCGACACTGAAGCTTTCTTT.

The table lists this clonotype with many counts. V is TRBV7-9 and J is TRBJ1-2; tentatively, D is TRBD1 (6 bases). There are 12 residues in the CDR3. V was clipped by 5 bases and J by 5 bases, with 9 bases between them. Looked up from germline, CDR1 is SEHNR and CDR2 is FQNEAQ (reference sequence). The CDR3 loop reads CASSGDKYGYTF. In DNA form, the CDR3 reads TGTGCCAGCAGCGGGGACAAGTATGGCTACACCTTC.

In its sample, this clonotype was seen a few times. This chain joins TRBV28 and TRBJ1-5, with a weak D call TRBD1 (5 bases). The CDR3 totals 14 residues. The germline CDR1 and CDR2 sequences are MDHEN and SYDVKM. V was pared by 2 bases and J by 7 bases, with 12 bases between. CDR3 DNA sequence: TGTGCCAGCAGTTTAATCGGGGGATACCAGCCCCAGCATTTT. Residues: CASSLIGGYQPQHF.

V usage is TRBV4-2 and J usage is TRBJ2-7; TRBD2 agrees at 9 bases. Germline V gene data show CDR1 as LGHNA and CDR2 as YNFKEQ. After removal of 3 bases from V and 3 bases from J, the junction contained 9 bases not matched to a gene. This CDR3 spans 16 amino acids. CDR3: CASSQKSSGGYYEQYF. CDR3 sequence (DNA): TGTGCCAGCAGCCAGAAGTCGAGCGGGGGGTACTACGAGCAGTACTTC.

J is TRBJ2-5 and V is TRBV6-1; the D call may be TRBD1 or TRBD2 (5 bases each). V was clipped by 4 bases and J by 5 bases, with 14 bases between them. In germline, CDR1 is MNHNS, CDR2 SASEGT. The CDR3 has 14 residues. CDR3 residues: CASSAPGAGETQYF. CDR3 in DNA: TGTGCCAGCAGTGCTCCCGGGGCGGGTGAGACCCAGTACTTC.

By share of the sample, this clonotype is medium-sized. The V gene is TRBV7-2, the J gene TRBJ1-5, with TRBD1 matching 10 bases. The germline gives CDR1 SGHTA, CDR2 FQGNSA. Trimming removed 1 base from V and 3 bases from J; junction bases left unmatched: 6. The CDR3 sequence is 17 residues long. The CDR3 bases are TGTGCCAGCAGCTTAGAGATGGGACAGGGGCCCAATCAGCCCCAGCATTTT. Protein product: CASSLEMGQGPNQPQHF.

This chain uses TRBV11-2 with TRBJ2-3; D not certain. The CDR3 length is 15 residues. Trimming removed 0 bases from V and 0 bases from J, with 7 bases in between. The germline CDR1 and CDR2 sequences are SGHAT and FQNNGV. The CDR3 loop is CASSLEVRSTDTQYF. The DNA of the CDR3 is TGTGCCAGCAGCTTAGAGGTTCGAAGCACAGATACGCAGTATTTT.

The chain combines TRBV28 with TRBJ2-3; 8 bases fit TRBD1. The CDR3 covers 15 residues. V shed 6 bases, J shed 5 bases, and the junction held 10 bases outside the gene matches. CDR1 and CDR2 from the germline V gene are MDHEN and SYDVKM. The DNA for the CDR3 is TGTGCCAGCAGCCCCAGGGGCAGGGGGCGAGATACGCAGTATTTT. Residues: CASSPRGRGRDTQYF.

Only a few counts were recorded for this clonotype. V is TRBV2 and J is TRBJ2-1; 10 bases map to TRBD2. V trimming: 5 bases; J trimming: 8 bases; junction bases outside the gene matches: 6. The CDR3 runs 14 residues. Germline CDR1 is SNHLY and CDR2 is FYNNEI. The CDR3 region is CASSSSGGAYEQFF. The CDR3 nucleotides are TGTGCCAGCAGTTCGAGCGGGGGGGCATATGAGCAGTTCTTC. Full variable domain (remainder filled in from reference TRBV2 and TRBJ2-1): EPEVTQTPSHQVTQMGQEVILRCVPISNHLYFYWYRQILGQKVEFLVSFYNNEISEKSEIFDDQFSVERPDGSNFTLKIRSTKLEDSAMYFCASSSSGGAYEQFFGPGTRLTVL.

In nucleotides, the CDR3 is TGTGCCTTAGGGGTGAAAGAGACCCAGTACTTC. Its translation is CALGVKETQYF. The rearrangement joins TRBV7-7 to TRBJ2-5; the D gene is possibly TRBD1 (5 bases). Germline V CDR1 and CDR2: SSHAT, FNYEAQ (reference sequence). The CDR3 loop spans 11 amino acids. Between the trimmed V and J ends, which lost 11 bases and 3 bases, there was a span of 10 bases.

The chain combines TRBV12-3 or TRBV12-4 with TRBJ1-5, with no clear D. Trimming removed 8 bases from V and 9 bases from J, with 11 bases in between. The CDR3 is made up of 11 amino acids. CDR3 coding DNA: TGTGCCAGCCAACAAACGCCGCCCCAGCATTTT. Its translation: CASQQTPPQHF.

This chain joins TRBV4-1 and TRBJ1-1, with D unclear. In germline, CDR1 is MGHRA, CDR2 YSYEKL. The CDR3 sequence is 15 residues long. The germline V and J ends were trimmed by 1 base and 3 bases, with 12 bases remaining between them. The CDR3 region has the DNA TGCGCCAGCAGCCAAGGGTGGGGTACGGACACTGAAGCTTTCTTT. Translation gives CASSQGWGTDTEAFF.

This chain joins TRBV7-9 and TRBJ2-5; D remains ambiguous. V lost 7 bases to trimming and J lost 7 bases, with 13 bases between them. This CDR3 contains 12 residues. From germline, CDR1 is SEHNR and CDR2 FQNEAQ (reference sequence). This CDR3 is CASNLPDGTQYF. The CDR3 bases are TGTGCCAGCAACCTTCCGGATGGGACCCAGTACTTC. Complete variable domain (other parts from reference TRBV7-9 and TRBJ2-5): DTGVSQNPRHKITKRGQNVTFRCDPISEHNRLYWYRQTLGQGPEFLTYFQNEAQLEKSRLLSDRFSAERPKGSFSTLEIQRTEQGDSAMYLCASNLPDGTQYFGPGTRLLVL.

This clonotype was counted between two and nine times. This rearrangement joins TRBV29-1 to TRBJ2-2; 9 bases fit TRBD1. CDR1 is SQVTM, CDR2 ANQGSEA, per germline. The CDR3 contains 15 residues. V lost 3 bases, J lost 6 bases, and 8 bases stayed unmatched. CDR3: CSVDSGTGMPGELFF. For the CDR3, the DNA is TGCAGCGTTGATTCCGGGACAGGGATGCCCGGGGAGCTGTTTTTT.

Many counts were recorded for this clonotype. The gene calls are TRBV15 and TRBJ1-6; D uncertain. The CDR3 has 14 amino acids. V was pared by 0 bases and J by 7 bases, with 7 bases between. CDR1 is LNHNV and CDR2 is YYDKDF in the germline V gene (reference sequence). The CDR3: CATSRDQRNSPLHF. The CDR3 coding sequence is TGTGCCACCAGCAGAGATCAAAGAAATTCACCCCTCCACTTT. The whole variable domain, filled in from reference TRBV15 and TRBJ1-6, reads DAMVIQNPRYQVTQFGKPVTLSCSQTLNHNVMYWYQQKSSQAPKLLFHYYDKDFNNEADTPDNFQSRRPNTSFCFLDIRSPGLGDTAMYLCATSRDQRNSPLHFGNGTRLTVT.

On this clonotype itself: This may be a read error, as it is one base from a much larger clone. The chain carries TRBV7-8 and TRBJ1-1; possible D gene TRBD1, 5 bases. The CDR3 spans 13 residues. Germline V gives CDR1 SGHVS, CDR2 FQNEAQ. The CDR3 is CASSATTVAEAIF. CDR3 bases: TGTGCCAGCAGCGCTACGACAGTGGCTGAAGCTATCTTT.

This rearrangement joins TRBV5-5 to TRBJ2-1, with D perhaps matching TRBD1 or TRBD2 (5 bases each). This CDR3 is 12 amino acids long. Looked up from germline, CDR1 is SGHKS and CDR2 is YYEKEE (reference sequence). V was shortened by 0 bases and J by 12 bases, with 10 bases between the two germline ends. As DNA, the CDR3 is TGTGCCAGCAGCTTGGGGGGCGCGGGGCAGTTCTTC. Amino acid sequence: CASSLGGAGQFF.

The chain uses TRBV29-1 and TRBJ2-1; D remains ambiguous. The CDR3 contains 13 residues. Per germline, CDR1 SQVTM and CDR2 ANQGSEA. V was cut by 3 bases and J by 4 bases, with 10 bases left in between. In DNA, the CDR3 is TGCAGCGTTGATGGTAGAGCTTACAATGAGCAGTTCTTC. As protein: CSVDGRAYNEQFF.